This T cell receptor beta chain was recovered during a study of blood T cell repertoires in COVID-19. Across the whole study: Specimens from acute and convalescent COVID-19 originated in the United States, Italy and Spain. Sample material is recorded as cDNA or gDNA derived from T cells, B-cell-depleted T cells, or PBMCs.

Authors' processing steps: Estimates of nucleated cell counts were drawn from the amplification of reference gene primers. The protocol was immunoSEQ multiplex PCR, while the TCRdb copy is restricted to in-frame clones and leaves out a portion. Clonal size and the V and J genes are those of that table, whereas D and trimming came from the DNA. The data contain roughly 100,000 clones, 84% of them singletons. The CDR3 runs 12 residues. Germline assignment: CDR1 SQVTM and CDR2 ANQGSEA. The V end was cut by 4 bases, the J end by 8 bases, with 12 bases between. This TCR came from a woman aged 55-70 years with acute or convalescent COVID-19. V usage is TRBV29-1 and J usage is TRBJ1-5; possible D gene TRBD1, 5 bases. The sample was peripheral blood. DNA of the CDR3: TGCAGCGTTGTGGCGGGGGGGGAGCCCCAGCATTTT. It translates to CSVVAGGEPQHF.